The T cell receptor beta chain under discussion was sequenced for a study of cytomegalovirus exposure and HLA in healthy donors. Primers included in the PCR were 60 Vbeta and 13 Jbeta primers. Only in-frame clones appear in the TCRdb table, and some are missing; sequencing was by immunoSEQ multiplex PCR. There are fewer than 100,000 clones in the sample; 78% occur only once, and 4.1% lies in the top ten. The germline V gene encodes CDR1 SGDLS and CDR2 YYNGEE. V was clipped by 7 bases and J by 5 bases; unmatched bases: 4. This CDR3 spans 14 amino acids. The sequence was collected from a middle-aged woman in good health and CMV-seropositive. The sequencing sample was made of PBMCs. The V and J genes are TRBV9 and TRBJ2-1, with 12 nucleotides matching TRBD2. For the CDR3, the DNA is TGTGCCAGCTCCCGGACTAGCGGGGACAATGAGCAGTTCTTC. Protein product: CASSRTSGDNEQFF. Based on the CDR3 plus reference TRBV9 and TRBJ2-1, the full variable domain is DSGVTQTPKHLITATGQRVTLRCSPRSGDLSVYWYQQSLDQGLQFLIQYYNGEERAKGNILERFSAQQFPDLHSELNLSSLELGDSALYFCASSRTSGDNEQFFGPGTRLTVL.